This entry describes one T cell receptor (beta chain). As yet, its antigen is unknown. The sample holds other DNA sequences that translate to the same CDR3. Germline-derived CDR1 and CDR2 are SGDLS and YYNGEE. This CDR3 is built from 14 residues. V lost 0 bases and J 4 bases, leaving 8 bases between the germline ends. The sample is drawn from a study of shared clonotypes between healthy human individuals. Overall study findings and caveats: Larger estimated richness was generally recorded for naive subsets relative to memory subsets. Having only a few donors restricted how much genetic and exposure-history diversity was captured. Shared clonotypes: approximately 5% naive CD4, around 4% naive CD8, 2% to 2.5% memory CD4, 0.4% memory CD8.

CD45RA-negative memory and CD45RA+ naive subsets were split from the CD4+ cells. Clones were sequenced by immunoSEQ multiplex PCR, and TCRdb holds only the in-frame ones, with some missing. The sample lists about 2.4 million clones, 93% occurring once. The sequence was obtained from a man between 18 and 29 years old in good health. Some clones in this sample may be carry-over from other donors' samples. The sample was naive CD4+ T cells from PBMCs. The subset here: CD45RA+ positively selected. The chain employs TRBV9 and TRBJ2-1; D is tentatively TRBD1 or TRBD2 (5 bases each). CDR3 bases: TGTGCCAGCAGCGTAGGAGGGACGTACAATGAGCAGTTCTTC. This translates into CASSVGGTYNEQFF.